This TCR beta chain was documented in a study of radiotherapy plus CTLA-4 blockade in lung cancer. Study conclusions and caveats: Peripheral blood showed expansion of tumor-derived TCR clones after radiotherapy and ipilimumab. Reports identified early blood T cell clone dynamics, with interferon-beta, as the best response predictor.

CDR3 length: 14 residues. The V and J ends lost 4 bases and 6 bases respectively, with 14 bases between them. CDR1 SGDLS and CDR2 YYNGEE come from the germline V gene. The assay was immunoSEQ multiplex PCR, and TCRdb's table has in-frame clones only and misses some. The sample includes some 43,000 clones, more than 75% of them seen just once. Comments on this clone: Its cognate antigen is unknown.

J is TRBJ2-1 and V is TRBV9; D may be TRBD1 (6 bases). The source is a human donor with non-small cell lung cancer who had stable disease on radiotherapy plus ipilimumab. Specimen: peripheral blood, collected from a patient treated with radiotherapy plus ipilimumab. CDR3 amino acids: CASSSPGTINEQFF. CDR3 in DNA: TGTGCCAGCAGCAGCCCCGGGACAATCAATGAGCAGTTCTTC.